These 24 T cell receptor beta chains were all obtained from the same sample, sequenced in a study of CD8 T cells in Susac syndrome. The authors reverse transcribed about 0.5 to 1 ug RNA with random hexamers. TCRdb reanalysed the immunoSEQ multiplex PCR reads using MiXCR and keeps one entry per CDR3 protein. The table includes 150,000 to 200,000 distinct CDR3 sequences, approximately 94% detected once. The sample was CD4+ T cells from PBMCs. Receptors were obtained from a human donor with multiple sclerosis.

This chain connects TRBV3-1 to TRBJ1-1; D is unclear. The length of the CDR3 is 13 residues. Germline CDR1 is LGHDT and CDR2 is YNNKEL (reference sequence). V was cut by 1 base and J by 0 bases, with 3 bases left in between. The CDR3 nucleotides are TGTGCCAGCAGCCAAGTACTGAACACTGAAGCTTTCTTT. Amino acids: CASSQVLNTEAFF.

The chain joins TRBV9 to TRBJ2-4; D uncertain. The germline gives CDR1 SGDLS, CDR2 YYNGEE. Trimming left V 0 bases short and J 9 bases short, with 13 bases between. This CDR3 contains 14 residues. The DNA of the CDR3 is TGTGCCAGCAGCGTAGCAGAAGGTTGGGGCATTCAGTACTTC. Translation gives CASSVAEGWGIQYF.

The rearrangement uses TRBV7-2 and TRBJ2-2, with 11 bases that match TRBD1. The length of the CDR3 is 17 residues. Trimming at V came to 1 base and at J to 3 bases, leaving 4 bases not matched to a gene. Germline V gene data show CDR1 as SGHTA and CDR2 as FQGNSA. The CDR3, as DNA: TGTGCCAGCAGCTTAGGAAGGGACAGGGGGTACACCGGGGAGCTGTTTTTT. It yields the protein CASSLGRDRGYTGELFF.

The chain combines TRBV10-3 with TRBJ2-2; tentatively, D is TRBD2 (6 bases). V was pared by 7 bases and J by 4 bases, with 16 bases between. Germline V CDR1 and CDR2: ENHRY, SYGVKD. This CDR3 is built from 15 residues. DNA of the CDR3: TGTGCCATCATGCGCGACACTAGCTTCACCGGGGAGCTGTTTTTT. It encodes CAIMRDTSFTGELFF.

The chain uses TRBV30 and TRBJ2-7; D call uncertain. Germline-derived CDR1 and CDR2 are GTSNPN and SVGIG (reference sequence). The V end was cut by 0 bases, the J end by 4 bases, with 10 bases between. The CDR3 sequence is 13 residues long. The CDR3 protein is CAWSVQVSYEQYF. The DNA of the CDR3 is TGTGCCTGGAGTGTACAAGTGTCTTACGAGCAGTACTTC.

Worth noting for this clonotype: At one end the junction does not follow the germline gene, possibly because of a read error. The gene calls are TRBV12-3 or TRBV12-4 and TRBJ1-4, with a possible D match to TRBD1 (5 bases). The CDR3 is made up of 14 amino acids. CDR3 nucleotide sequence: TGTGCCAGCAGTATAGCAGGGTCGGGTGAAAAACTGTTTTTT. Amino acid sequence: CASSIAGSGEKLFF.

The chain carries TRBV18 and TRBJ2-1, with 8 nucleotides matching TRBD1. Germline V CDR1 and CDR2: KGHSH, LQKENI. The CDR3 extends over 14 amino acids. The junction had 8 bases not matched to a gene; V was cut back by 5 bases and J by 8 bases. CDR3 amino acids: CASSYNAGGDEQFF. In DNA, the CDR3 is TGTGCCAGCTCATATAACGCAGGGGGCGATGAGCAGTTCTTC.

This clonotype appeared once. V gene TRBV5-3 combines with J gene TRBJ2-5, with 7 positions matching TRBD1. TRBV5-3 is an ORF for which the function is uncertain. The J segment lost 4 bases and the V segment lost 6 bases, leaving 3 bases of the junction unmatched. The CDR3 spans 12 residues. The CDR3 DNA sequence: TGTGCCAGAACGACAGGGTCAGAGACCCAGTACTTC. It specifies CARTTGSETQYF.

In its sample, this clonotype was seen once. CDR3 protein: CASGAGTGGEQYF. CDR3 in DNA: TGTGCCAGCGGGGCCGGGACAGGGGGCGAGCAGTACTTC. The genes are TRBV27 and TRBJ2-7; TRBD1 matches at 11 bases. The CDR3 is 13 amino acids. V was pared by 8 bases and J by 6 bases, with 6 bases of the junction left unmatched. Germline-derived CDR1 and CDR2 are MNHEY and SMNVEV (reference sequence).

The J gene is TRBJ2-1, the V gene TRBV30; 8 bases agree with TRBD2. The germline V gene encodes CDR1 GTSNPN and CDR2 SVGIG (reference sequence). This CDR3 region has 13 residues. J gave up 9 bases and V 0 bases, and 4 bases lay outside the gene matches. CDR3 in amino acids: CAWSVTGGLEQFF. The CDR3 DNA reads TGTGCCTGGAGTGTTACGGGAGGGCTTGAGCAGTTCTTC.

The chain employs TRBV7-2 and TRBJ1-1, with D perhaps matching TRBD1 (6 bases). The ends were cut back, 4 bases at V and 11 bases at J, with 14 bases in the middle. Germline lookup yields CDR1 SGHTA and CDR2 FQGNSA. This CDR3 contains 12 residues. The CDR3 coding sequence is TGTGCCAGCAGCTACTCCACAGGGAGGGCTTTCTTT. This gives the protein CASSYSTGRAFF.

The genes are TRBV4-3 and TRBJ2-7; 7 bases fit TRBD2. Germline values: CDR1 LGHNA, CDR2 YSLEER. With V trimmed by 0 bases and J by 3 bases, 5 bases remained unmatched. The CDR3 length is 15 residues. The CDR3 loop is CASSQEAAGNYEQYF. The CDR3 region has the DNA TGCGCCAGCAGCCAAGAAGCAGCGGGGAACTACGAGCAGTACTTC.

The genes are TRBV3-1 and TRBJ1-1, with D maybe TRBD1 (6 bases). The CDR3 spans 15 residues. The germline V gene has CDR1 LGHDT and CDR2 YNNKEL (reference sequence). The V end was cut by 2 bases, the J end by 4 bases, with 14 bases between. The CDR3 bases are TGTGCCAGCAGCCAATACCAAACAGGGTTCACTGAAGCTTTCTTT. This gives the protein CASSQYQTGFTEAFF. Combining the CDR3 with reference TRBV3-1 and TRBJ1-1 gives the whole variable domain DTAVSQTPKYLVTQMGNDKSIKCEQNLGHDTMYWYKQDSKKFLKIMFSYNNKELIINETVPNRFSPKSPDKAHLNLHINSLELGDSAVYFCASSQYQTGFTEAFFGQGTRLTVV.

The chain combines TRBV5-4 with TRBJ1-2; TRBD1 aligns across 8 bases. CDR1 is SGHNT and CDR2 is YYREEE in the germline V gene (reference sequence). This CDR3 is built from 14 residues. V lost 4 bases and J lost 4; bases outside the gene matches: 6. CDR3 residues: CASSVTGAAYGYTF. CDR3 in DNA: TGTGCCAGCAGCGTGACAGGGGCGGCCTATGGCTACACCTTC. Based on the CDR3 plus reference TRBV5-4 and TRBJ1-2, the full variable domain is ETGVTQSPTHLIKTRGQQVTLRCSSQSGHNTVSWYQQALGQGPQFIFQYYREEENGRGNFPPRFSGLQFPNYSSELNVNALELDDSALYLCASSVTGAAYGYTFGSGTRLTVV.

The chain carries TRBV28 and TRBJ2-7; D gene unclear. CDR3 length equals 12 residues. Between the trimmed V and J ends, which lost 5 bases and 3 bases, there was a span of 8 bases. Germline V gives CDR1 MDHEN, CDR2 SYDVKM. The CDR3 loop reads CASSTLSYEQYF. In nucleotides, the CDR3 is TGTGCCAGCAGTACCCTCAGCTACGAGCAGTACTTC. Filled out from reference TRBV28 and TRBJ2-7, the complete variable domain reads DVKVTQSSRYLVKRTGEKVFLECVQDMDHENMFWYRQDPGLGLRLIYFSYDVKMKEKGDIPEGYSVSREKKERFSLILESASTNQTSMYLCASSTLSYEQYFGPGTRLTVT.

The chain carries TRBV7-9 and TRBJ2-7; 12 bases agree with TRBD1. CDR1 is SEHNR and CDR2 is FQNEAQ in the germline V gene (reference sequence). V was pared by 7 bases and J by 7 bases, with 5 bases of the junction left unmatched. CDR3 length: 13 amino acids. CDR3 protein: CASTGQGALEQYF. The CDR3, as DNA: TGTGCCAGCACGGGACAGGGGGCGTTAGAGCAGTACTTC.

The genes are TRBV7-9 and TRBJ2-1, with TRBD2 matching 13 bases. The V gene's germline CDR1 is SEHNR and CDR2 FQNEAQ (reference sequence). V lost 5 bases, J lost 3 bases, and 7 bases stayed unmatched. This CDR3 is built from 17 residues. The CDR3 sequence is CASSPRLAGGDYNEQFF. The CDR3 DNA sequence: TGTGCCAGCAGCCCCCGACTAGCGGGAGGTGACTACAATGAGCAGTTCTTC.

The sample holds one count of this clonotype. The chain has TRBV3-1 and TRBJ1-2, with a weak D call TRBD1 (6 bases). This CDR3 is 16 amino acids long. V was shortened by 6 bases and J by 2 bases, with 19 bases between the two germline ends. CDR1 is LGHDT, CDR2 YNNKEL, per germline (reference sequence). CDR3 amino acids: CASSFRGQGINYGYTF. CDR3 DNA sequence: TGTGCCAGCAGTTTCCGGGGGCAGGGAATAAACTATGGCTACACCTTC.

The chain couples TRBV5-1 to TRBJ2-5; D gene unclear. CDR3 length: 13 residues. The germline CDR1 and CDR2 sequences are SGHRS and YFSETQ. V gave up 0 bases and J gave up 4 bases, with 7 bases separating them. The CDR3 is CASSLGRAETQYF. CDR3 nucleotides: TGCGCCAGCAGCTTGGGTAGGGCAGAGACCCAGTACTTC.

The CDR3 bases are TGTGCCAGCAGATCCGACGGACCCTATGGCTACACCTTC. Protein: CASRSDGPYGYTF. This rearrangement joins TRBV6-2 or TRBV6-3 to TRBJ1-2; D not resolved. Germline V CDR1 and CDR2: MNHEY, SVGEGT. The CDR3 is made up of 13 amino acids. The ends were cut back, 6 bases at V and 4 bases at J, with 12 bases in the middle.

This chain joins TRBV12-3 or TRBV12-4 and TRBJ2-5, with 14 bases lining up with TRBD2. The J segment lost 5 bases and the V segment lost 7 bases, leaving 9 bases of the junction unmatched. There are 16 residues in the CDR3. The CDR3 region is CASTRLAGGPGETQYF. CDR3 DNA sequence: TGTGCCAGCACTCGACTAGCGGGAGGGCCGGGGGAGACCCAGTACTTC.

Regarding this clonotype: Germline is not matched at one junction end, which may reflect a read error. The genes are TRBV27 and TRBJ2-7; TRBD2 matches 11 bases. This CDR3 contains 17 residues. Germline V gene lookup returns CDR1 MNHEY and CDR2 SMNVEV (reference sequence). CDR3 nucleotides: TGTGCCAGCAACCCTTTTGGTAGCGGGAGGGAGGCCTATGAGCAGTACTTC. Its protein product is CASNPFGSGREAYEQYF.

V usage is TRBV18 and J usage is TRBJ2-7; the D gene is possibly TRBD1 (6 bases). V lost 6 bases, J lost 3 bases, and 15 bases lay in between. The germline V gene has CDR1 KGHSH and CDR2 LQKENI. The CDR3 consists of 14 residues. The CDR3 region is CASSLNRADYEQYF. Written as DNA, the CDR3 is TGTGCCAGCTCCCTAAACAGGGCGGACTACGAGCAGTACTTC.

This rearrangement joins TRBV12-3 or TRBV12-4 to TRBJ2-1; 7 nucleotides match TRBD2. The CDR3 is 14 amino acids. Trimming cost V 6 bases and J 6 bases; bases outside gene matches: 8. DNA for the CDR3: TGTGCCAGCAGCCTAGGGTCGGGGGGCAATGAGCAGTTCTTC. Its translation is CASSLGSGGNEQFF.